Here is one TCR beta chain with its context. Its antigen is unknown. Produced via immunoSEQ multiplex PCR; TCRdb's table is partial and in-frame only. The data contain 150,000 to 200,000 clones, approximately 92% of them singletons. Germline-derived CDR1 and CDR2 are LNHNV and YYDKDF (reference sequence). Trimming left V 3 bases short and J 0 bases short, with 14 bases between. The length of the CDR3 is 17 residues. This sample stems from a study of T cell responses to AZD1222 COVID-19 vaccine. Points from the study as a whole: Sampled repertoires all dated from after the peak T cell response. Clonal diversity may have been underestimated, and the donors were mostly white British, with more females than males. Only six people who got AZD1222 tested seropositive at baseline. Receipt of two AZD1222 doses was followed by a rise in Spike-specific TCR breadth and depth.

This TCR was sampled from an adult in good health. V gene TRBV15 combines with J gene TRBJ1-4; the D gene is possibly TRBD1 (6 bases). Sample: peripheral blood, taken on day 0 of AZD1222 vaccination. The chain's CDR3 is CATSRGGTLATNEKLFF. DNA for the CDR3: TGTGCCACCAGCAGGGGGGGGACACTTGCAACTAATGAAAAACTGTTTTTT. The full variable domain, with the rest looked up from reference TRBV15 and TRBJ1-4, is DAMVIQNPRYQVTQFGKPVTLSCSQTLNHNVMYWYQQKSSQAPKLLFHYYDKDFNNEADTPDNFQSRRPNTSFCFLDIRSPGLGDTAMYLCATSRGGTLATNEKLFFGSGTQLSVL.